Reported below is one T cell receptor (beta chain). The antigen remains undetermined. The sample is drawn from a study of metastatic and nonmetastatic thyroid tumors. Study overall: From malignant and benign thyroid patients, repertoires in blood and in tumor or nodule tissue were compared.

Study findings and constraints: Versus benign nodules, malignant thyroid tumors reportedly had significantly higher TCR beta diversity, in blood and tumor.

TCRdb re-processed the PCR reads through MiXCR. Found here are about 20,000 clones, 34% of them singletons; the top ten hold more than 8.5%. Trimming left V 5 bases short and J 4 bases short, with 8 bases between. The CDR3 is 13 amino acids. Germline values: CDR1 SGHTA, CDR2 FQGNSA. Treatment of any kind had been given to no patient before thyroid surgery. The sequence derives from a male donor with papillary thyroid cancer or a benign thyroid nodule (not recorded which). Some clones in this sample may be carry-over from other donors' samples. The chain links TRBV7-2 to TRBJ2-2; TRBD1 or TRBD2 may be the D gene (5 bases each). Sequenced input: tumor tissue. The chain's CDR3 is CASSPGTTGELFF. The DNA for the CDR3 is TGTGCCAGCAGCCCCGGGACCACCGGGGAGCTGTTTTTT.